This T cell receptor (beta chain) was captured by sequencing in a study of T cell repertoires in cytomegalovirus infection. Study background: CMV infection plus the matching HLA type was flagged by public TCR beta signatures. General study results and limits: Adding up the frequency of public TCR beta families identified people who carried CMV plus the relevant HLA.

With respect to this clonotype: Its antigen is currently unknown.

The CDR3 extends over 13 amino acids. CDR1 and CDR2 from the germline V gene are MDHEN and SYDVKM. V was cut by 4 bases and J by 7 bases, with 13 bases left in between. One entry per CDR3 protein, called by TCRdb with MiXCR from the reads. The data show about half a million distinct CDR3 sequences, 30% to 35% seen once. This TCR came from a human donor in good health (CMV status not recorded). Some clones in this sample may be carry-over from other donors' samples. This chain connects TRBV28 to TRBJ2-5, with D possibly matching TRBD1 (5 bases). Sample: cultured PBMCs, taken from culture after CMV antigen stimulation. CDR3 sequence: CASSSDSLVTQYF. In DNA form, the CDR3 reads TGTGCCAGCAGTTCCGACAGTCTCGTGACCCAGTACTTC.